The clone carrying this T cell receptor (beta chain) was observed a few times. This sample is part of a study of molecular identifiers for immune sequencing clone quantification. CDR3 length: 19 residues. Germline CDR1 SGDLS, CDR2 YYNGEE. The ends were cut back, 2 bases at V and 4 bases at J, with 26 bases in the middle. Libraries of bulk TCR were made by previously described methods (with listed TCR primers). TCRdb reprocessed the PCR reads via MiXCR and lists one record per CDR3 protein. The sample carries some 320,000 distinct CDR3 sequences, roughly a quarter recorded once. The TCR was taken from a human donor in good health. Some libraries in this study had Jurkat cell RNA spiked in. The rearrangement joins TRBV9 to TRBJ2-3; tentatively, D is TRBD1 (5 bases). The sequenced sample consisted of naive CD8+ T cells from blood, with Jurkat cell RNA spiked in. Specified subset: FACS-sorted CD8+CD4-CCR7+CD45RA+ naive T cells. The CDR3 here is CASSVRPTARDESSDTQYF. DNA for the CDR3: TGTGCCAGCAGCGTTCGCCCCACTGCCAGGGATGAGTCGTCAGATACGCAGTATTTT.